This T cell receptor beta chain was captured in a study of blood T cell repertoires in COVID-19. Study details: The analysed material was cDNA or gDNA that came from T cells, B-cell-depleted T cells, or PBMCs.

From germline, CDR1 is SGHRS and CDR2 YFSETQ. Trimming pared 5 bases from V and 0 bases from J, leaving 15 bases between. The CDR3 extends over 15 amino acids. Per the study methods: From reference gene primer amplification, estimates of nucleated cell counts were derived. Assay: immunoSEQ multiplex PCR; the TCRdb copy retains only in-frame clones and omits some. That table furnishes V, J and clone size, whereas the DNA furnished D and trimming. This table holds fewer than 400,000 clones, around 84% found once. Participant age was roughly 18 to 95 years, and participants resided in about two dozen US areas.

Sequenced sample: PBMCs or T cells enriched from blood (not recorded which). The clonotype comes from a man aged 25 to 40 who had recovered from COVID-19. This chain uses TRBV5-1 with TRBJ2-7; possibly TRBD2 for D (5 bases). CDR3 DNA sequence: TGCGCCAGCAGAGACGGACTTCTAAGCTCCTACGAGCAGTACTTC. Its translation is CASRDGLLSSYEQYF.